This T cell receptor (beta chain) originates from a study of OX40 agonist ivuxolimab in advanced cancers. Study-wide context: The study treated patients with ivuxolimab, an agonistic anti-OX40 (CD134) antibody. Aged roughly 23 to 85 with a mean of approximately 57 years, they were approximately 79% male.

General study points: CD8+ T cells averaged more expanded clones than CD4+.

TCRdb's table, derived via immunoSEQ multiplex PCR, lists solely in-frame clones and lacks some. The sample holds tens of thousands of clones, around 77% seen once. V gave up 6 bases and J gave up 5 bases; unmatched junction bases: 7. The CDR3 runs 14 residues. CDR1 and CDR2 from the germline V gene are MNHNY and SVGAGI (reference sequence). In regard to this clone: The antigen is undetermined.

Systemic immunosuppression or a history of autoimmune disease excluded patients. This sequence originates from an adult with an advanced solid tumor such as melanoma, head and neck, liver or kidney cancer. The sample was CD4+ or CD8+ T cells sorted from blood, taken in a trial of the OX40 agonist ivuxolimab. The V gene is TRBV6-6, the J gene TRBJ1-1; 9 nucleotides line up with TRBD1. The CDR3 here is CASSQGQGHTEAFF. In DNA, the CDR3 is TGTGCCAGCAGCCAGGGACAGGGCCATACTGAAGCTTTCTTT.